This T cell receptor (beta chain) was profiled in a study of CD8 T cells in ankylosing spondylitis. Overall study results and limits: Characteristic, it appeared, of ankylosing spondylitis blood was a TCR beta motif of eight highly homologous variants.

With respect to this clonotype: What it binds is not known.

V gave up 2 bases and J gave up 3 bases; unmatched junction bases: 1. The germline CDR1 and CDR2 sequences are DFQATT and SNEGSKA (reference sequence). The CDR3 is 13 residues long. TCRdb called the 5' RACE reads again in MiXCR, with one record for every CDR3 protein. The data show roughly 350,000 distinct CDR3 sequences, with approximately 8% seen just once and approximately 14% held by the top ten. The J gene is TRBJ2-7, the V gene TRBV20-1; 10 bases are a match to TRBD1. The sequenced sample consisted of blood, either unsorted or a sorted T cell fraction (not recorded which). The source is a male donor with ankylosing spondylitis. The CDR3 DNA follows: TGCAGTGCTAGATGGGACAGGGGCTACGAGCAGTACTTC. Translated: CSARWDRGYEQYF.